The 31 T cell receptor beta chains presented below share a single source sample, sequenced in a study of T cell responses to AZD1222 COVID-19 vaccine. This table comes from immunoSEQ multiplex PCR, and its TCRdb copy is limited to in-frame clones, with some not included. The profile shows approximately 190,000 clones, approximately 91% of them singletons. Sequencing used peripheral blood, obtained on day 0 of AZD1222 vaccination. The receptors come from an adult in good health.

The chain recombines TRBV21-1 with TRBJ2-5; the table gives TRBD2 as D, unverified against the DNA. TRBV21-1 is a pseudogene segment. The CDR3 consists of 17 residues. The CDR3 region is CASSWDGLAGVAETQYF. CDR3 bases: TGTGCCAGCAGCTGGGATGGTCTAGCGGGGGTCGCAGAGACCCAGTACTTC.

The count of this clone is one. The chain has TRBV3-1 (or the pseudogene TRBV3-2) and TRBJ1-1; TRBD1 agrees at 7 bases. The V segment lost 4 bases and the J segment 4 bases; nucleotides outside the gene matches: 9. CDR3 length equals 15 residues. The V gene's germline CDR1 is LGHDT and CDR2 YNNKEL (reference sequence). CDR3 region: CASSLEQGLGTEAFF. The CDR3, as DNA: TGTGCCAGCAGCCTAGAACAGGGGTTAGGCACTGAAGCTTTCTTT.

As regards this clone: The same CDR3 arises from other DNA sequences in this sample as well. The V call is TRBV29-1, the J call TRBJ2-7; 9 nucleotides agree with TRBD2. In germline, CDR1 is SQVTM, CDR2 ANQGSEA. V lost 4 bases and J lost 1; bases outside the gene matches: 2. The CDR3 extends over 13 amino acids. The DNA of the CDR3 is TGCAGCGTTGGACTAGCGGCATCCTACGAGCAGTACTTC. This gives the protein CSVGLAASYEQYF.

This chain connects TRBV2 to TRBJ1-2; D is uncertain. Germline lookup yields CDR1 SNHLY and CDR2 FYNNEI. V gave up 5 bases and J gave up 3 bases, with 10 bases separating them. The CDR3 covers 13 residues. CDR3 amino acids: CASSLGGDYGYTF. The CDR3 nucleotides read TGTGCCAGCAGTCTGGGTGGGGACTATGGCTACACCTTC.

CDR3 loop: CASSYSGGALNEQFF. The CDR3 nucleotides read TGTGCCAGCAGCTATAGCGGGGGGGCCCTCAATGAGCAGTTCTTC. The V gene is TRBV3-1 (or the pseudogene TRBV3-2), the J gene TRBJ2-1; 11 nucleotides line up with TRBD2. Trimming took 5 bases from V and 6 from J; bases not matched to a gene: 6. The CDR3 runs 15 residues. Looked up from germline, CDR1 is LGHDT and CDR2 is YNNKEL (reference sequence).

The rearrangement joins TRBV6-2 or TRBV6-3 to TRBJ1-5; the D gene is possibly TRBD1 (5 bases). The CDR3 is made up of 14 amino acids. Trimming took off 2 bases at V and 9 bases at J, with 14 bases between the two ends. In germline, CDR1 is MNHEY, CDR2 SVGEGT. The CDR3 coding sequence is TGTGCCAGCAGTTACACGGGGCCCCGCGGGCCCCAGCATTTT. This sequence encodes CASSYTGPRGPQHF.

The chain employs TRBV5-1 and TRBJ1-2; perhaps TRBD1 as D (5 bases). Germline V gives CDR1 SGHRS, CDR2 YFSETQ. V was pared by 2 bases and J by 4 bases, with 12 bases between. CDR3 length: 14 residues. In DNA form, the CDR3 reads TGCGCCAGCAGCTTAGGGGTGGGCGGCTATGGCTACACCTTC. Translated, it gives CASSLGVGGYGYTF.

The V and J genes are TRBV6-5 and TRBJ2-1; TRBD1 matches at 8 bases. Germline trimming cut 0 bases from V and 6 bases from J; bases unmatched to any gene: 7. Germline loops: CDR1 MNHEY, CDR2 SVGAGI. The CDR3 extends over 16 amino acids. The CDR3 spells CASSYSTGEWGNEQFF. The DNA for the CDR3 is TGTGCCAGCAGTTACTCGACAGGGGAGTGGGGCAATGAGCAGTTCTTC.

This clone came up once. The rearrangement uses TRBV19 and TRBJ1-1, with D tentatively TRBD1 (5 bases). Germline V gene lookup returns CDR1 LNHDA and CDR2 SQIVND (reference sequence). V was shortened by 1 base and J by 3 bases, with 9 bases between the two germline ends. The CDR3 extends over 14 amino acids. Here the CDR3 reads CASSIVGLHTEAFF. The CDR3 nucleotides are TGTGCCAGTAGTATAGTGGGACTTCACACTGAAGCTTTCTTT.

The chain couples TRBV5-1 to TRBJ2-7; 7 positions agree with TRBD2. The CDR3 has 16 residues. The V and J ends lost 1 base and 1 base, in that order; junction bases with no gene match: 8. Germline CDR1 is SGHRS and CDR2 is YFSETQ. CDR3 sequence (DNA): TGCGCCAGCAGCTTGATGGGCGGGAGTACTTCCTACGAGCAGTACTTC. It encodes CASSLMGGSTSYEQYF.

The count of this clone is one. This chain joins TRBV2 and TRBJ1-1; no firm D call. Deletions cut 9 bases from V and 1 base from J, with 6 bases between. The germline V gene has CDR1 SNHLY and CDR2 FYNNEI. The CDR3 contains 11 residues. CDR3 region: CASQGNTEAFF. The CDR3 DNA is TGTGCCAGTCAAGGGAACACTGAAGCTTTCTTT.

The CDR3 sequence: CSALTGNNEKLFF. The CDR3 coding sequence is TGCAGCGCCCTGACAGGAAATAATGAAAAACTGTTTTTT. The chain has TRBV29-1 and TRBJ1-4; D perhaps matches TRBD1 (6 bases). The CDR3 totals 13 residues. Germline CDR1 and CDR2: SQVTM and ANQGSEA. V was pared by 7 bases and J by 4 bases, with 13 bases between.

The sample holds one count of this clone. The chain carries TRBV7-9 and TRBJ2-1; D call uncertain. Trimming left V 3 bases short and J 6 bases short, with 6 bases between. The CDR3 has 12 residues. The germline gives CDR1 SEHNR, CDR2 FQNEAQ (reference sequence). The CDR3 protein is CASSFTANEQFF. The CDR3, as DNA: TGTGCCAGCAGCTTTACTGCCAATGAGCAGTTCTTC. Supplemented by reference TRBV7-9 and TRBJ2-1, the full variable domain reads DTGVSQNPRHKITKRGQNVTFRCDPISEHNRLYWYRQTLGQGPEFLTYFQNEAQLEKSRLLSDRFSAERPKGSFSTLEIQRTEQGDSAMYLCASSFTANEQFFGPGTRLTVL.

As DNA, the CDR3 is TGTGCCAGCAGCGTCGGGACAGCCTATGGCTACACCTTC. Translating it yields CASSVGTAYGYTF. The V and J genes are TRBV11-2 and TRBJ1-2, with 7 bases lining up with TRBD1. The CDR3 has 13 residues. Trimming took 5 bases from V and 4 from J; bases not matched to a gene: 4. Germline-derived CDR1 and CDR2 are SGHAT and FQNNGV.

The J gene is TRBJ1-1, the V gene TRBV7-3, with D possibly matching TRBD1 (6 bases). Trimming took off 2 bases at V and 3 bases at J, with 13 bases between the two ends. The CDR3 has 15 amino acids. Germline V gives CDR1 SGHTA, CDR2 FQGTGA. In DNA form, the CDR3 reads TGTGCCAGCAGCTTATTGGCGCAGGGGCACACTGAAGCTTTCTTT. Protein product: CASSLLAQGHTEAFF.

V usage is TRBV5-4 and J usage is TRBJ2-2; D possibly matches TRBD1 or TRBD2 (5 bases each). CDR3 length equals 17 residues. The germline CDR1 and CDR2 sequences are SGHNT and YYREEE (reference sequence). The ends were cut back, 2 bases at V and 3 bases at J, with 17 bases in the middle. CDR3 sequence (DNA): TGTGCCAGCAGCTTCCCGGGACGGCTGGACTACACCGGGGAGCTGTTTTTT. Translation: CASSFPGRLDYTGELFF.

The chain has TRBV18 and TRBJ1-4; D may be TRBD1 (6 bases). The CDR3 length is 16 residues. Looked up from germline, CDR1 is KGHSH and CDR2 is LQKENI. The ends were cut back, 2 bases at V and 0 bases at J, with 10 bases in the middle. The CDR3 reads CASSPDRIATNEKLFF. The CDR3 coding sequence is TGTGCCAGCTCACCAGACAGGATTGCAACTAATGAAAAACTGTTTTTT.

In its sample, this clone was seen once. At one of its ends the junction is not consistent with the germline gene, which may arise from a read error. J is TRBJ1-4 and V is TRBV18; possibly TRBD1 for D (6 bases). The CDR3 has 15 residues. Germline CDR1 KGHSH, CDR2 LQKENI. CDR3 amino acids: CASSPRTVNNEKLFF. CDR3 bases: TGTGCCAGCTCCCCACGGACAGTAAATAATGAAAAACTGTTTTTT.

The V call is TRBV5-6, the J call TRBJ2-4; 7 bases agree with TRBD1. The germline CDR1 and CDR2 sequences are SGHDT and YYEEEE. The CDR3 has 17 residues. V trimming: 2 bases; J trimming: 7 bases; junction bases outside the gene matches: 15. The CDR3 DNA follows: TGTGCCAGCAGCTTATTAGCACCTGGGGACAGCCGCAACATTCAGTACTTC. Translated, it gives CASSLLAPGDSRNIQYF.

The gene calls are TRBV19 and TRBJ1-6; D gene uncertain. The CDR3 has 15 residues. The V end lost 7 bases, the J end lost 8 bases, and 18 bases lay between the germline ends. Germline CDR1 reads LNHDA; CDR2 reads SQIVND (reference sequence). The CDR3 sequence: CASNSFLGRHSPLHF. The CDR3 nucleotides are TGTGCCAGTAACTCCTTTCTAGGCCGGCATTCACCCCTCCACTTT.

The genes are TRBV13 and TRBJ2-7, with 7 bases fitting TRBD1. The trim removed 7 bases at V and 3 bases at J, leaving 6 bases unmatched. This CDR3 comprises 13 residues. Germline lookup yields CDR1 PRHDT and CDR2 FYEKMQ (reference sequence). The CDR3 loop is CASTLTGNYEQYF. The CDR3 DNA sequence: TGTGCCAGCACCCTGACAGGGAACTACGAGCAGTACTTC.

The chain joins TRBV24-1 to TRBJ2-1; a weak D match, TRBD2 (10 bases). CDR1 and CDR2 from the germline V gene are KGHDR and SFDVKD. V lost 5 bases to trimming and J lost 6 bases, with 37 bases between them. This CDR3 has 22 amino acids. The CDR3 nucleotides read TGTGCCACCAGTGCCGCAGGACAGGGGTGGTTGGCTAGCGGGAGAGGGCTCAATGAGCAGTTCTTC. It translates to CATSAAGQGWLASGRGLNEQFF.

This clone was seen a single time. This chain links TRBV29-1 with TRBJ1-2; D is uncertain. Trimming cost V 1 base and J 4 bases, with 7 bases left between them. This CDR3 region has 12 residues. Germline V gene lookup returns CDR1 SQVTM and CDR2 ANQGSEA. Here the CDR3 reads CSVEGEFYGYTF. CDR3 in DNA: TGCAGCGTTGAAGGGGAATTCTATGGCTACACCTTC. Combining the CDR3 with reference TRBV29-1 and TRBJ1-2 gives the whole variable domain SAVISQKPSRDICQRGTSLTIQCQVDSQVTMMFWYRQQPGQSLTLIATANQGSEATYESGFVIDKFPISRPNLTFSTLTVSNMSPEDSSIYLCSVEGEFYGYTFGSGTRLTVV.

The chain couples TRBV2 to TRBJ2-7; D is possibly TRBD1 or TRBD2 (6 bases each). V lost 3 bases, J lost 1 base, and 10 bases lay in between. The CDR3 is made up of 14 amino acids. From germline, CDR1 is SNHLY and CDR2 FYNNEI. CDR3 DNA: TGTGCCAGCAGTGAGGGGGGACAATCCTACGAGCAGTACTTC. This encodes CASSEGGQSYEQYF.

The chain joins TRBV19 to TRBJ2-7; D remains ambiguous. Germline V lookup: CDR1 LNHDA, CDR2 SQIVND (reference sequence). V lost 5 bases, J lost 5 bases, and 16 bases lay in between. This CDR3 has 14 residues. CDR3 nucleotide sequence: TGTGCCAGTAGTCTTAGACGCACAGATCACGAGCAGTACTTC. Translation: CASSLRRTDHEQYF.

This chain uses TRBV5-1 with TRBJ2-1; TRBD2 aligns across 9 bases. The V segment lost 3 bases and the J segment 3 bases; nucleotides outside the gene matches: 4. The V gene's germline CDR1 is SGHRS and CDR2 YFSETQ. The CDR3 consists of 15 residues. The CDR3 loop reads CASSSGLADYNEQFF. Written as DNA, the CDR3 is TGCGCCAGCAGCTCGGGACTAGCAGACTACAATGAGCAGTTCTTC.

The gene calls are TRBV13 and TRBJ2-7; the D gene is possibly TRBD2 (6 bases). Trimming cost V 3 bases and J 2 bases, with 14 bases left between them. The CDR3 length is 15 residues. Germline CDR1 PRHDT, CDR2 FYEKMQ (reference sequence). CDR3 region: CASSFVEGGAYEQYF. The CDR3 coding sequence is TGTGCCAGCAGCTTTGTAGAGGGAGGTGCCTACGAGCAGTACTTC.

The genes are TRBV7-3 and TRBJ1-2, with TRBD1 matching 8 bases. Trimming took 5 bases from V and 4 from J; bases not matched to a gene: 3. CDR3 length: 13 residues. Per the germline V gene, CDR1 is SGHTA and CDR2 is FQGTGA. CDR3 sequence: CASSPGTGYGYTF. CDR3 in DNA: TGTGCCAGCAGCCCGGGGACAGGCTATGGCTACACCTTC.

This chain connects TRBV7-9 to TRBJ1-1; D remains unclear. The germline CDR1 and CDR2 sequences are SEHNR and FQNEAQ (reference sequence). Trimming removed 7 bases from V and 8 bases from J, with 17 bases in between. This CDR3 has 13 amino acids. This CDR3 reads CASTAGWVTEAFF. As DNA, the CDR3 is TGTGCCAGCACCGCCGGCTGGGTGACAGAAGCTTTCTTT.

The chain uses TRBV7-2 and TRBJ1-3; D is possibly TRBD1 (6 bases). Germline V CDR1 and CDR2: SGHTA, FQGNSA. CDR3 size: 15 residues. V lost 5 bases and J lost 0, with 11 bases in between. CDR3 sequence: CASSEQGYSGNTIYF. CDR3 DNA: TGTGCCAGCAGCGAACAGGGTTACTCTGGAAACACCATATATTTT.

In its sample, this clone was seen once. The CDR3 DNA sequence: TGTGCCAGCAGCCCACGTGGGGGAGTATTTGGGGACATCCAAGAGACCCAGTACTTC. It yields the protein CASSPRGGVFGDIQETQYF. The chain joins TRBV3-1 (or the pseudogene TRBV3-2) to TRBJ2-5; TRBD1 might be the D (6 bases). Germline-derived CDR1 and CDR2 are LGHDT and YNNKEL (reference sequence). CDR3 size: 19 residues. The V end was cut by 4 bases, the J end by 1 base, with 25 bases between.